A single sample gave rise to the 15 T cell receptor beta chains below, sequenced in a study of metastatic and nonmetastatic thyroid tumors. No patient had received any treatment before thyroid surgery. Via MiXCR, TCRdb re-called the PCR reads. The sample has some 21,000 clones; about a quarter are singletons. Sequenced sample: blood. These receptors originate from a female donor with papillary thyroid cancer or a benign thyroid nodule (not recorded which). Some clones in this sample may be carry-over from other donors' samples.

This clone appeared many times. This chain connects TRBV10-3 to TRBJ2-2; weak D call: TRBD1 (5 bases). Germline CDR1 is ENHRY and CDR2 is SYGVKD. V was trimmed by 6 bases and J by 1 base, leaving 9 bases between them. This CDR3 is 14 amino acids long. CDR3 sequence: CAIRQDLNTGELFF. The CDR3 DNA follows: TGTGCCATCAGACAGGACCTGAACACCGGGGAGCTGTTTTTT.

This clone was picked up a small number of times. The junction does not match germline at one end; this may be a read error. The chain carries TRBV27 and TRBJ1-2; 9 bases fit TRBD1. CDR3 length: 15 amino acids. Germline-derived CDR1 and CDR2 are MNHEY and SMNVEV (reference sequence). The CDR3 sequence: CASSLSGTGYYDYTF. The CDR3 DNA follows: TGTGCCAGCAGTTTATCGGGGACAGGGTATTATGACTACACCTTC.

This clone was counted many times. Distinct nucleotide sequences in the sample also encode this CDR3. The chain couples TRBV20-1 to TRBJ2-3; D call uncertain. This CDR3 contains 11 residues. V was pared by 4 bases and J by 8 bases, with 10 bases between. Looked up from germline, CDR1 is DFQATT and CDR2 is SNEGSKA (reference sequence). The CDR3 loop reads CSAIGETTQYF. As DNA, the CDR3 is TGCAGTGCTATCGGCGAGACTACGCAGTATTTT.

This clone was counted ten times or more. Other nucleotide sequences from this sample produce the same CDR3. The chain employs TRBV5-4 and TRBJ2-5; D could derive from TRBD1 or TRBD2 (7 bases each). The CDR3 has 16 residues. Germline CDR1 is SGHNT and CDR2 is YYREEE (reference sequence). Trimming took off 4 bases at V and 0 bases at J, with 16 bases between the two ends. The CDR3 DNA reads TGTGCCAGCAGCCCGGGGGGAGGGGGCAACCAAGAGACCCAGTACTTC. This sequence encodes CASSPGGGGNQETQYF.

Many counts were recorded for this clone. This chain links TRBV5-4 with TRBJ2-2; D unresolved. The CDR3 runs to 16 residues. The V end was cut by 0 bases, the J end by 4 bases, with 13 bases between. Germline values: CDR1 SGHNT, CDR2 YYREEE (reference sequence). CDR3 loop: CASSLAYSQLTGELFF. The CDR3 nucleotides are TGTGCCAGCAGCTTGGCCTATAGCCAGCTCACCGGGGAGCTGTTTTTT.

A few counts support this clone. The chain has TRBV29-1 and TRBJ2-1; unclear D gene. From germline, CDR1 is SQVTM and CDR2 ANQGSEA. CDR3 length: 12 residues. The ends were cut back, 4 bases at V and 6 bases at J, with 10 bases in the middle. This chain's CDR3 is CSVGRVGNEQFF. CDR3 nucleotide sequence: TGCAGCGTTGGAAGGGTAGGCAATGAGCAGTTCTTC.

This clone was found a few times. V is TRBV19 and J is TRBJ2-2; no firm D call. Germline V lookup: CDR1 LNHDA, CDR2 SQIVND (reference sequence). With 8 bases removed from V and 2 bases from J, the gap between germline ends came to 9 bases. This CDR3 spans 13 amino acids. The CDR3 DNA reads TGTGCCAGTCAGAACGTTAACACCGGGGAGCTGTTTTTT. Protein sequence: CASQNVNTGELFF.

This clone was recorded at least ten times. V and J are TRBV7-9 and TRBJ2-1; 8 bases map to TRBD2. Germline loops: CDR1 SEHNR, CDR2 FQNEAQ (reference sequence). The length of the CDR3 is 15 residues. V gave up 3 bases and J gave up 3 bases; unmatched junction bases: 4. The CDR3 sequence is CASSLVLAVYNEQFF. CDR3 nucleotides: TGTGCCAGCAGCTTGGTACTAGCGGTCTACAATGAGCAGTTCTTC.

The chain is built from TRBV20-1 and TRBJ2-2, with 7 positions matching TRBD2. CDR1 is DFQATT, CDR2 SNEGSKA, per germline (reference sequence). This CDR3 has 14 residues. V lost 5 bases and J lost 3; bases outside the gene matches: 6. In DNA form, the CDR3 reads TGCAGTGCTTCCAGCGGGGCGGACACCGGGGAGCTGTTTTTT. Translation gives CSASSGADTGELFF.

J is TRBJ2-3 and V is TRBV5-1, with 10 bases lining up with TRBD2. Germline assignment: CDR1 SGHRS and CDR2 YFSETQ. The CDR3 is 16 amino acids. After removal of 4 bases from V and 4 bases from J, the junction contained 9 bases not matched to a gene. The CDR3 coding sequence is TGCGCCAGCAGCCCTCCCCTAGCGGGAGCGGCAGATACGCAGTATTTT. Translation gives CASSPPLAGAADTQYF.

V usage is TRBV6-2 or TRBV6-3 and J usage is TRBJ2-5; no reliable D call. V shed 6 bases and J shed 0 bases, with 8 bases lying between them. This CDR3 has 13 residues. Germline V gives CDR1 MNHEY, CDR2 SVGEGT. The CDR3 region is CASRARHQETQYF. CDR3 nucleotides: TGTGCCAGCAGAGCACGACACCAAGAGACCCAGTACTTC.

This clone has ten or more counts. This chain links TRBV25-1 with TRBJ1-1; D might be TRBD1 (6 bases). Germline assignment: CDR1 MGHDK and CDR2 SYGVNS. V was trimmed by 0 bases and J by 6 bases, leaving 11 bases between them. This CDR3 region has 14 residues. The CDR3 region has the DNA TGTGCCAGCAGTGAATATGGGACAAGGGCTGAAGCTTTCTTT. Translating it yields CASSEYGTRAEAFF.

This clone appeared a few times. V and J are TRBV6-1 and TRBJ1-5; D remains ambiguous. Germline V gene sequence: CDR1 MNHNS, CDR2 SASEGT. The CDR3 loop spans 14 amino acids. V lost 3 bases to trimming and J lost 8 bases, with 14 bases between them. The CDR3 loop reads CASSEGGKRKPQHF. As DNA, the CDR3 is TGTGCCAGCAGTGAGGGCGGGAAGAGGAAGCCCCAGCATTTT.

V usage is TRBV19 and J usage is TRBJ1-2; 8 nucleotides agree with TRBD1. V trimming: 5 bases; J trimming: 8 bases; junction bases outside the gene matches: 7. The CDR3 extends over 13 amino acids. The germline gives CDR1 LNHDA, CDR2 SQIVND (reference sequence). CDR3 sequence: CASSLGQGFGYTF. The DNA for the CDR3 is TGTGCCAGTAGTCTCGGACAGGGATTCGGCTACACCTTC. Full variable domain (outside the CDR3, taken from reference TRBV19 and TRBJ1-2): DGGITQSPKYLFRKEGQNVTLSCEQNLNHDAMYWYRQDPGQGLRLIYYSQIVNDFQKGDIAEGYSVSREKKESFPLTVTSAQKNPTAFYLCASSLGQGFGYTFGSGTRLTVV.

There are many counts of this clone. This chain joins TRBV7-9 and TRBJ1-1; TRBD1 agrees at 12 bases. Germline assignment: CDR1 SEHNR and CDR2 FQNEAQ (reference sequence). V was pared by 5 bases and J by 6 bases, with 7 bases of the junction left unmatched. The CDR3 spans 15 residues. The CDR3 sequence: CASSLLGTGGPEAFF. CDR3 in DNA: TGTGCCAGCAGCCTACTTGGGACAGGGGGCCCTGAAGCTTTCTTT.